Below, one TCR beta chain is given with its context. No antigen is known for it. The record originates from a study of cytomegalovirus exposure and HLA in healthy donors. Whole-study findings and limits: The listing of fewer than 200 TCR beta chains classed them as cytomegalovirus-associated. In presence/absence analyses, roughly uniform sequencing depth across donors was assumed. The classifier reportedly diagnosed cytomegalovirus status with high specificity and sensitivity.

Per the germline V gene, CDR1 is SGHVS and CDR2 is FNYEAQ. Trimming cost V 5 bases and J 2 bases, with 11 bases left between them. The CDR3 has 14 residues. Use of 60 Vbeta and 13 Jbeta primers characterized the PCR. In the original processing: Roughly 11 million shared chains were among about 80 million unique TCR beta chains counted in a later analysis. TCRdb keeps only in-frame clones here, not all; method: immunoSEQ multiplex PCR. V and J calls and clone size follow that table, whereas D and trimming were derived from the DNA. The table lists about 170,000 clones, roughly 84% of them singletons. The receptor comes from a man between 25 and 39 years old in good health and CMV-seropositive. The chain carries TRBV7-6 and TRBJ2-3; possibly TRBD2 for D (6 bases). Sequencing used PBMCs. CDR3 sequence (DNA): TGTGCCAGCAGCCGCTGGGGGGACACAGATACGCAGTATTTT. It translates to CASSRWGDTDTQYF.